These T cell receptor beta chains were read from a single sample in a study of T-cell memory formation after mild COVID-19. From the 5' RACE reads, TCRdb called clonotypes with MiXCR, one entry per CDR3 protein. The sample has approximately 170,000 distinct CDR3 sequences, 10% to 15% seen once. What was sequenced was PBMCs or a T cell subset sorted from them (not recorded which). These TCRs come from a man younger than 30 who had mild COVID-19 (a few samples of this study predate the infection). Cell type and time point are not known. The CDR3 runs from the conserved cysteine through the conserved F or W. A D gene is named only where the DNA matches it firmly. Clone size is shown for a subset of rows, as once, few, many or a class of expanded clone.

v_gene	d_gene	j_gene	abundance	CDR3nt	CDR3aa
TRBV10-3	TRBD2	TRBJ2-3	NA	TGTGCCATCAGTGATAGCGGGGGGGCCACCGATACGCAGTATTTT	CAISDSGGATDTQYF
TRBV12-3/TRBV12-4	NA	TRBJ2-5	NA	TGTGCCAGCAGAGGACTTGACTCTGCGGCCCAGTACTTC	CASRGLDSAAQYF
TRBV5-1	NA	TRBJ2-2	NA	TGCGCCAGCAGCTTCCAGGGGCGCACCGGGGAGCTGTTTTTT	CASSFQGRTGELFF
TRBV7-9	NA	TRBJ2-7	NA	TGTGCCAGCAGCTTCGACAGCACCTACGAGCAGTACTTC	CASSFDSTYEQYF
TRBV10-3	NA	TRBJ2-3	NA	TGTGCCATCAGTGAGTCTAGCGGAGTCACAGATACGCAGTATTTT	CAISESSGVTDTQYF
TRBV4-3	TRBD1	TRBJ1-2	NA	TGCGCCAGCAGCCAGGCCGGGACAGTAGCTAACTATGGCTACACCTTC	CASSQAGTVANYGYTF
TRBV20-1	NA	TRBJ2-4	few	TGCAGTGCTAGCTCAGAGGCCGCGTACATTCAGTACTTC	CSASSEAAYIQYF
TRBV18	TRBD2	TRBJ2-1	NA	TGTGCCAGCTCACCACTAGCGGGGGGCCACAATGAGCAGTTCTTC	CASSPLAGGHNEQFF
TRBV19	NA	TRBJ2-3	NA	TGTGCCAGTAGCGCGGGAACGTTCACAGATACGCAGTATTTT	CASSAGTFTDTQYF
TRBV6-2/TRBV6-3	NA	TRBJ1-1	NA	TGTGCCAGCAGCTCCGGGAGGCCGCAAACGGCTTTCTTT	CASSSGRPQTAFF
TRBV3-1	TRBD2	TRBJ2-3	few	TGTGCCAGCTCCCTAGCGGGGCGCACAGATACGCAGTATTTT	CASSLAGRTDTQYF
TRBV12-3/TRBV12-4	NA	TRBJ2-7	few	TGTGCCAGCAGCCGCCAGCCTTCTCTTTCTTACGAGCAGTACTTC	CASSRQPSLSYEQYF